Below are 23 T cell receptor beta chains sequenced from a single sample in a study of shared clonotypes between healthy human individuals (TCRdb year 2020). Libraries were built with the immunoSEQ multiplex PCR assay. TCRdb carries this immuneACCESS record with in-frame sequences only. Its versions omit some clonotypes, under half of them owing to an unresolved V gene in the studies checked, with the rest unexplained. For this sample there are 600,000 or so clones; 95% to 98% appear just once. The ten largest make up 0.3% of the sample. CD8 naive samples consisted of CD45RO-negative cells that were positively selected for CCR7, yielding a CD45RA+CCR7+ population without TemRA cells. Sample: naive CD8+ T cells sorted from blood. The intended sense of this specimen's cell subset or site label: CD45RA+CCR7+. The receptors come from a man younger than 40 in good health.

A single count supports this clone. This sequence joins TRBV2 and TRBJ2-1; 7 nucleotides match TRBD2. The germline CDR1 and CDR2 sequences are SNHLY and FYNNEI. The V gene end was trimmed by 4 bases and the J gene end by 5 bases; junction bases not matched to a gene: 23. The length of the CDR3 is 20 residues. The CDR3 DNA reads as TGTGCCAGCAGTGGCCGAGGGGCGTCTAGCGGTCCCTGGGGTAACAATGAGCAGTTCTTC. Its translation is CASSGRGASSGPWGNNEQFF.

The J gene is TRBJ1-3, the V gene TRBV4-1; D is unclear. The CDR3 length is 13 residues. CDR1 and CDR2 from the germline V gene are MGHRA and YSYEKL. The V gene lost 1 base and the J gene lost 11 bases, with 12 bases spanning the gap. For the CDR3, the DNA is TGCGCCAGCAGCCAAGGGGGAACTAAACCCATATATTTT. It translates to CASSQGGTKPIYF.

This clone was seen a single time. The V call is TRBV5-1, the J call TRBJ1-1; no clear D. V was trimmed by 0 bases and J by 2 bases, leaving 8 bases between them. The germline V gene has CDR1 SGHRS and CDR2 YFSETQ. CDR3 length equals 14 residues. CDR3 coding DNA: TGCGCCAGCAGCTTGGCCACTGCAAACACTGAAGCTTTCTTT. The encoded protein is CASSLATANTEAFF.

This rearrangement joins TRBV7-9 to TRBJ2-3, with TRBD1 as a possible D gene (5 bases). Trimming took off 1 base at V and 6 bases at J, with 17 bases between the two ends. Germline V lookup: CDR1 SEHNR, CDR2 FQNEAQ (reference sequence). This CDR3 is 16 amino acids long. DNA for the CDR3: TGTGCCAGCAGCTTAGTTCGTGGCAGGGTAGCCGATACGCAGTATTTT. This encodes CASSLVRGRVADTQYF.

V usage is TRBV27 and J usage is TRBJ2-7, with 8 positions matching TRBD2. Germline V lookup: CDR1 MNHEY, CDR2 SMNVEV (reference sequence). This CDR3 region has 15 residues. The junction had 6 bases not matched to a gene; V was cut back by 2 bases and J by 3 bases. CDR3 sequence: CASSLNSGVHYEQYF. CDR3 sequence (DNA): TGTGCCAGCAGTTTAAATAGCGGGGTCCACTACGAGCAGTACTTC.

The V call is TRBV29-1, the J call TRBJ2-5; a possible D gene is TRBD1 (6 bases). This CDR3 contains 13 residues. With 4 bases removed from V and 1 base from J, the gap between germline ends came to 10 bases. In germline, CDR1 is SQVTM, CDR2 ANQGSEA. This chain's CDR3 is CSVAWTAQETQYF. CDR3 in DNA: TGCAGCGTTGCCTGGACAGCCCAAGAGACCCAGTACTTC.

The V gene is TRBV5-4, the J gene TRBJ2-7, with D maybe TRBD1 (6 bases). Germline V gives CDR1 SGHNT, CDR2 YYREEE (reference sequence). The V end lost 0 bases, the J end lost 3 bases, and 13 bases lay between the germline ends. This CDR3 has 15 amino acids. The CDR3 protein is CASSLVPGQNYEQYF. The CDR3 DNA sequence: TGTGCCAGCAGCTTGGTCCCGGGACAAAACTACGAGCAGTACTTC.

The CDR3 bases are TGTGCCAGCAGCTTCCTTAGGGATACTAGCACAGATACGCAGTATTTT. This sequence encodes CASSFLRDTSTDTQYF. This chain joins TRBV7-9 and TRBJ2-3; no firm D call. The CDR3 contains 16 residues. The germline gives CDR1 SEHNR, CDR2 FQNEAQ (reference sequence). The V end lost 3 bases, the J end lost 0 bases, and 13 bases lay between the germline ends.

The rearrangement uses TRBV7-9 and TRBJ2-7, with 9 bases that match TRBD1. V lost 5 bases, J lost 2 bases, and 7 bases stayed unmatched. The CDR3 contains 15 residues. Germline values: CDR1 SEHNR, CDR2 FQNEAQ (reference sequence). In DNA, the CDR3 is TGTGCCAGCAGCCTTACGGGACAGGGAACCTACGAGCAGTACTTC. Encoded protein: CASSLTGQGTYEQYF.

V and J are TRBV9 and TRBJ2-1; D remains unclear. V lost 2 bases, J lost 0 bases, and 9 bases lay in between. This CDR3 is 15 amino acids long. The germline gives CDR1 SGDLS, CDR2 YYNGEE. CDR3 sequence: CASSVVKSSYNEQFF. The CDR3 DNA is TGTGCCAGCAGCGTGGTGAAGAGCTCCTACAATGAGCAGTTCTTC. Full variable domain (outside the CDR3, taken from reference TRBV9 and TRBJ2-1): DSGVTQTPKHLITATGQRVTLRCSPRSGDLSVYWYQQSLDQGLQFLIQYYNGEERAKGNILERFSAQQFPDLHSELNLSSLELGDSALYFCASSVVKSSYNEQFFGPGTRLTVL.

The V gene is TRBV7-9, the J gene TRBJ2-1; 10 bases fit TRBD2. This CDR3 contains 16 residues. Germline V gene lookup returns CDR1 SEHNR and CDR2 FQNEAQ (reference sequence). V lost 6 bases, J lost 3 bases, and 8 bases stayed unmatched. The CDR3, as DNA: TGTGCCAGCAGGAGCGGGACTAGCGAATACTACAATGAGCAGTTCTTC. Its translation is CASRSGTSEYYNEQFF.

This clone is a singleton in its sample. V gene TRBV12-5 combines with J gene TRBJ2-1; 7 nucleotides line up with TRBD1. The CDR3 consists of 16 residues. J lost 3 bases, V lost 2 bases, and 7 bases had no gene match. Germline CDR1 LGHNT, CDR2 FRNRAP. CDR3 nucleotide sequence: TGTGCTAGTGGTTTGCTGGGGACAGCCTTCTACAATGAGCAGTTCTTC. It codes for CASGLLGTAFYNEQFF.

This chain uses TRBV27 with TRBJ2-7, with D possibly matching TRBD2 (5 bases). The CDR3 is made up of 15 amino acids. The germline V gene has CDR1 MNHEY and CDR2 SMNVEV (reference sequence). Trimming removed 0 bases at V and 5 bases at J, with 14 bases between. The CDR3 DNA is TGTGCCAGCAGTTTATCGTCCGGGGTGGTCCACGAGCAGTACTTC. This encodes CASSLSSGVVHEQYF.

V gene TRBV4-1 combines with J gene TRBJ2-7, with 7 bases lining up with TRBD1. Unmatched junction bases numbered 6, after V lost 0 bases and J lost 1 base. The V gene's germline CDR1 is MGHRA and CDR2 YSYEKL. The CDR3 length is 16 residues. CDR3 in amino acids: CASSQDRQGISYEQYF. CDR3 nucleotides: TGCGCCAGCAGCCAAGATAGACAGGGAATTTCCTACGAGCAGTACTTC.

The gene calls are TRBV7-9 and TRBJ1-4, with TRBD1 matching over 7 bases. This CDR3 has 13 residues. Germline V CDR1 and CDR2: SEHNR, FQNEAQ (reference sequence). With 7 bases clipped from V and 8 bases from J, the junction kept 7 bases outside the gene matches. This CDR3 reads CASNGQAAEKLFF. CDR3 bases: TGTGCCAGCAATGGACAGGCTGCGGAAAAACTGTTTTTT. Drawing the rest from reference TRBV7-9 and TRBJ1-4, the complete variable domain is DTGVSQNPRHKITKRGQNVTFRCDPISEHNRLYWYRQTLGQGPEFLTYFQNEAQLEKSRLLSDRFSAERPKGSFSTLEIQRTEQGDSAMYLCASNGQAAEKLFFGSGTQLSVL.

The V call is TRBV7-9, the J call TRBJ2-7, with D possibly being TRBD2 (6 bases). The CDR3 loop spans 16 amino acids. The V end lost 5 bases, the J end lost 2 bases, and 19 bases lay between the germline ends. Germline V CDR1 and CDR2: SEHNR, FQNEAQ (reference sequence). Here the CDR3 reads CASSPEPGLKTYEQYF. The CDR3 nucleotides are TGTGCCAGCAGCCCTGAACCGGGACTCAAGACCTACGAGCAGTACTTC.

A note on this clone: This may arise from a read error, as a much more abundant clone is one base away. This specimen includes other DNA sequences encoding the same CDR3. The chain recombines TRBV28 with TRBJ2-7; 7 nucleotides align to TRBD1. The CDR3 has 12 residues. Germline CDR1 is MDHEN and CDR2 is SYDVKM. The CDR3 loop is CAGSGTDYEQYF. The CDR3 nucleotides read TGTGCCGGCAGTGGGACAGACTACGAGCAGTACTTC.

The CDR3 loop is CASSLVAVTSGRAAGELFF. Written as DNA, the CDR3 is TGTGCCAGCAGCTTAGTCGCGGTGACTAGCGGGAGGGCCGCCGGGGAGCTGTTTTTT. The J gene is TRBJ2-2, the V gene TRBV7-9; 14 nucleotides line up with TRBD2. The junction had 10 bases not matched to a gene; V was cut back by 1 base and J by 6 bases. Germline V gives CDR1 SEHNR, CDR2 FQNEAQ (reference sequence). The CDR3 sequence is 19 residues long.

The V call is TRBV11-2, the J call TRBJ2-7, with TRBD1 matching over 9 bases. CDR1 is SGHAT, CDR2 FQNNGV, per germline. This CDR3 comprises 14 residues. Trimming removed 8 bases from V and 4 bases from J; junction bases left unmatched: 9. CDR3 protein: CASDTGTGKYEQYF. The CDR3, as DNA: TGTGCCAGCGACACCGGGACAGGGAAGTACGAGCAGTACTTC.

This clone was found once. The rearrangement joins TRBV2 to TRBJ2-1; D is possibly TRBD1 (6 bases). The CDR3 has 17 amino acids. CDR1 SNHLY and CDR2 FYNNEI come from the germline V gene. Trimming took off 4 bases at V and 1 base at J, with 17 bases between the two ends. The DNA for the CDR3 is TGTGCCAGCAGTGCAATGTGGCAGGGGAAATCCTACAATGAGCAGTTCTTC. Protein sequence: CASSAMWQGKSYNEQFF.

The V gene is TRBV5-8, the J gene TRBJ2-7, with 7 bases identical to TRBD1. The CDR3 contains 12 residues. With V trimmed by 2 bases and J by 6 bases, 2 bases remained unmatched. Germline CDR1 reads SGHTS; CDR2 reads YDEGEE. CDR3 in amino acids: CASSFDRVEQYF. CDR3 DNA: TGTGCCAGCAGCTTCGACAGGGTCGAGCAGTACTTC.

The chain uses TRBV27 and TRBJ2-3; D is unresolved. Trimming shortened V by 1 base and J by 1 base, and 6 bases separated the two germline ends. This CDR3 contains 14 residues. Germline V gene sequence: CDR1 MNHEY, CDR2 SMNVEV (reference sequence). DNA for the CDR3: TGTGCCAGCAGTTTATATCCAGGCACAGATACGCAGTATTTT. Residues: CASSLYPGTDTQYF.

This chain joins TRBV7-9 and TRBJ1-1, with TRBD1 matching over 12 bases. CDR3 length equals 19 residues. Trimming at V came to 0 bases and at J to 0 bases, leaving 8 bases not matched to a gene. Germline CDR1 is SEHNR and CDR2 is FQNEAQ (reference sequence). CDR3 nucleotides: TGTGCCAGCAGCTTAGCCCCGGGACAGGGGGCCTCAATGAACACTGAAGCTTTCTTT. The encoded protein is CASSLAPGQGASMNTEAFF.